One and the same sample provided the 31 T cell receptor beta chains below, sequenced in a study of cytomegalovirus exposure and HLA in healthy donors. PCR was performed using 60 Vbeta and 13 Jbeta primers. Method: immunoSEQ multiplex PCR; TCRdb's copy keeps in-frame clones and lacks some. The sample has about 65,000 clones, and its top ten clones hold roughly 15%. The material sequenced was PBMCs. The receptors originated from a boy aged 10-17 years in good health and CMV-seronegative.

This chain links TRBV27 with TRBJ2-5, with 7 bases lining up with TRBD2. Germline CDR1 MNHEY, CDR2 SMNVEV (reference sequence). This CDR3 has 15 amino acids. With 5 bases clipped from V and 1 base from J, the junction kept 7 bases outside the gene matches. This CDR3 is CASSLEWGGQETQYF. The CDR3 region has the DNA TGTGCCAGCAGTCTGGAGTGGGGGGGCCAAGAGACCCAGTACTTC.

V is TRBV30 and J is TRBJ2-7, with 11 bases fitting TRBD2. With 5 bases clipped from V and 3 bases from J, the junction kept 0 bases outside the gene matches. Germline-derived CDR1 and CDR2 are GTSNPN and SVGIG (reference sequence). This CDR3 is built from 12 residues. CDR3 protein: CAWGLAGYEQYF. CDR3 bases: TGTGCCTGGGGACTAGCGGGCTACGAGCAGTACTTC.

The chain has TRBV5-5 and TRBJ1-1; D gene ambiguous. This CDR3 is 14 amino acids long. Germline values: CDR1 SGHKS, CDR2 YYEKEE (reference sequence). V lost 5 bases, J lost 4 bases, and 15 bases lay in between. As DNA, the CDR3 is TGTGCCAGCAGTCTCCCGACAAGCAGCACTGAAGCTTTCTTT. It specifies CASSLPTSSTEAFF.

J is TRBJ1-5 and V is TRBV5-1; D gene unclear. The CDR3 is made up of 15 amino acids. Trimming cost V 0 bases and J 0 bases, with 7 bases left between them. Germline CDR1 is SGHRS and CDR2 is YFSETQ. The CDR3 here is CASSLGQNSNQPQHF. As DNA, the CDR3 is TGCGCCAGCAGCTTGGGGCAGAATAGCAATCAGCCCCAGCATTTT.

V gene TRBV6-6 combines with J gene TRBJ1-1, with unresolved D. The V and J ends lost 7 bases and 0 bases respectively, with 6 bases between them. The CDR3 totals 12 residues. CDR1 and CDR2 from the germline V gene are MNHNY and SVGAGI (reference sequence). CDR3 in amino acids: CASTDLNTEAFF. The CDR3 nucleotides read TGTGCCAGCACGGACTTGAACACTGAAGCTTTCTTT.

The chain combines TRBV5-5 with TRBJ2-2; 11 bases fit TRBD2. The trim removed 3 bases at V and 5 bases at J, leaving 0 bases unmatched. The CDR3 runs to 14 residues. Germline V gene data show CDR1 as SGHKS and CDR2 as YYEKEE (reference sequence). The CDR3 region is CASSWTSGTGELFF. CDR3 nucleotides: TGTGCCAGCAGCTGGACTAGCGGGACCGGGGAGCTGTTTTTT.

This chain uses TRBV6-5 with TRBJ2-5; D may be TRBD1 (6 bases). Deletions cut 2 bases from V and 0 bases from J, with 10 bases between. This CDR3 is built from 15 residues. Per germline, CDR1 MNHEY and CDR2 SVGAGI. The CDR3 nucleotides are TGTGCCAGCAGTTACACAGGGTGGTACCAAGAGACCCAGTACTTC. Its translation: CASSYTGWYQETQYF.

The gene calls are TRBV11-2 and TRBJ2-7; 8 nucleotides align to TRBD1. The CDR3 has 16 amino acids. Germline values: CDR1 SGHAT, CDR2 FQNNGV. J was trimmed by 1 base and V by 5 bases; bases with no gene match: 10. CDR3 nucleotide sequence: TGTGCCAGCAGCCCGGTAAGCCGACAGGGGTCCTACGAGCAGTACTTC. Amino acid sequence: CASSPVSRQGSYEQYF.

V gene TRBV6-5 combines with J gene TRBJ1-2, with 7 bases lining up with TRBD1. The V gene's germline CDR1 is MNHEY and CDR2 SVGAGI. V dropped 4 bases and J dropped 7; count of bases not matched to a gene: 9. The CDR3 spans 14 residues. The CDR3 DNA sequence: TGTGCCAGCAGTTCTCAGGGGGTCGGAGGTGGCTACACCTTC. This translates into CASSSQGVGGGYTF.

The chain combines TRBV5-4 with TRBJ2-2; TRBD1 matches at 7 bases. V was clipped by 4 bases and J by 2 bases; unmatched bases: 11. The germline CDR1 and CDR2 sequences are SGHNT and YYREEE (reference sequence). This CDR3 contains 17 residues. The DNA for the CDR3 is TGTGCCAGCAGCGAAGGGGTCCGACAGGGAAACACCGGGGAGCTGTTTTTT. Translation gives CASSEGVRQGNTGELFF.

The chain recombines TRBV27 with TRBJ1-1, with unresolved D. Trimming removed 2 bases at V and 0 bases at J, with 7 bases between. This CDR3 spans 14 amino acids. Germline CDR1 MNHEY, CDR2 SMNVEV (reference sequence). CDR3 in DNA: TGTGCCAGCAGTTTACAGGCTATGAACACTGAAGCTTTCTTT. It is translated as CASSLQAMNTEAFF.

The rearrangement uses TRBV2 and TRBJ1-5; D may be TRBD1 (5 bases). The germline CDR1 and CDR2 sequences are SNHLY and FYNNEI. The CDR3 has 14 amino acids. V was clipped by 5 bases and J by 7 bases, with 15 bases between them. The CDR3 coding sequence is TGTGCCAGCAGTCACTCGGGGGACTGGCAGCCCCAGCATTTT. Its protein product is CASSHSGDWQPQHF.

This rearrangement joins TRBV5-1 to TRBJ2-7, with D perhaps TRBD2 (5 bases). Trimming stripped 7 bases from V and 5 bases from J, with 19 bases between. Germline V lookup: CDR1 SGHRS, CDR2 YFSETQ. The CDR3 contains 14 residues. CDR3 DNA: TGCGCCAGCGGTGAGTCGGGATCTACCCACGAGCAGTACTTC. It translates to CASGESGSTHEQYF.

The chain employs TRBV6-1 and TRBJ1-3; D is possibly TRBD1 (5 bases). Trimming took 2 bases from V and 3 from J, leaving 11 bases between them. Per germline, CDR1 MNHNS and CDR2 SASEGT. This CDR3 has 15 amino acids. The CDR3 protein is CASSEWQGDGNTIYF. CDR3 nucleotide sequence: TGTGCCAGCAGTGAATGGCAGGGTGATGGAAACACCATATATTTT.

The rearrangement uses TRBV27 and TRBJ2-7; possible D gene TRBD1, 6 bases. The CDR3 consists of 13 residues. V gave up 7 bases and J gave up 3 bases, with 13 bases separating them. Germline values: CDR1 MNHEY, CDR2 SMNVEV (reference sequence). The DNA for the CDR3 is TGTGCCAGCAAGGGAAGGGACAACTACGAGCAGTACTTC. This encodes CASKGRDNYEQYF.

The genes are TRBV10-3 and TRBJ2-3; unclear D gene. The CDR3 loop spans 13 amino acids. V lost 4 bases and J lost 6, with 11 bases in between. Germline CDR1 is ENHRY and CDR2 is SYGVKD. CDR3 protein: CAISVLQADTQYF. DNA of the CDR3: TGTGCCATCAGTGTATTACAAGCGGATACGCAGTATTTT.

V is TRBV7-3 and J is TRBJ2-3, with 7 bases matching TRBD2. With 4 bases clipped from V and 4 bases from J, the junction kept 5 bases outside the gene matches. This CDR3 contains 14 residues. Germline values: CDR1 SGHTA, CDR2 FQGTGA. CDR3 in amino acids: CASSSAGSADTQYF. In nucleotides, the CDR3 is TGTGCCAGCAGCTCAGCGGGAAGTGCAGATACGCAGTATTTT.

The chain recombines TRBV4-2 with TRBJ2-7, with 8 bases identical to TRBD1. The CDR3 consists of 13 residues. CDR1 is LGHNA, CDR2 YNFKEQ, per germline. Losses at the gene ends were 4 bases for V and 3 bases for J; bases not matched to a gene: 2. This CDR3 is CASSPDRGYEQYF. The CDR3 DNA reads as TGTGCCAGCAGCCCCGACAGGGGCTACGAGCAGTACTTC.

J is TRBJ2-7 and V is TRBV29-1; D possibly corresponds to TRBD1 (5 bases). Per germline, CDR1 SQVTM and CDR2 ANQGSEA. Trimming stripped 6 bases from V and 6 bases from J, with 12 bases between. The CDR3 sequence is 11 residues long. CDR3 bases: TGCAGCGTCAGGGTACTCGGCGAGCAGTACTTC. Its translation: CSVRVLGEQYF.

The CDR3 DNA is TGTGCCAGCAGCTTAGTAGCTGCGGGGCTCGAGCAGTACTTC. This translates into CASSLVAAGLEQYF. The chain carries TRBV7-2 and TRBJ2-7, with a weak D call TRBD2 (6 bases). CDR1 is SGHTA, CDR2 FQGNSA, per germline. The CDR3 is 14 amino acids. Trimming shortened V by 1 base and J by 6 bases, and 13 bases separated the two germline ends.

The chain employs TRBV10-3 and TRBJ2-3; 9 bases map to TRBD2. The CDR3 runs to 14 residues. Germline V gene lookup returns CDR1 ENHRY and CDR2 SYGVKD. V trimming: 7 bases; J trimming: 5 bases; junction bases outside the gene matches: 7. The CDR3 nucleotides are TGTGCCATCAAACTTAGCGGGGGAAGAGATACGCAGTATTTT. It codes for CAIKLSGGRDTQYF.

The chain couples TRBV18 to TRBJ1-1; TRBD1 agrees at 7 bases. CDR1 is KGHSH, CDR2 LQKENI, per germline. The CDR3 is 15 residues long. The V and J ends lost 4 bases and 5 bases, in that order; junction bases with no gene match: 10. CDR3 coding DNA: TGTGCCAGCTCACTCCGACAGGGCGCAGGAACTGAAGCTTTCTTT. Translation: CASSLRQGAGTEAFF.

The genes are TRBV4-1 and TRBJ2-1, with TRBD2 identical over 11 bases. The CDR3 length is 16 residues. The V and J ends lost 1 base and 9 bases, in that order; junction bases with no gene match: 8. The germline CDR1 and CDR2 sequences are MGHRA and YSYEKL. As DNA, the CDR3 is TGCGCCAGCAGCCAAGTATTAGCGGGGGGGCCGGTTGAGCAGTTCTTC. It translates to CASSQVLAGGPVEQFF.

This chain links TRBV25-1 with TRBJ1-1; D gene unclear. V lost 3 bases to trimming and J lost 4 bases, with 9 bases between them. Per the germline V gene, CDR1 is MGHDK and CDR2 is SYGVNS. The CDR3 runs to 13 residues. The CDR3 nucleotides are TGTGCCAGCAGTGATCGCCCGGGCACTGAAGCTTTCTTT. This sequence encodes CASSDRPGTEAFF.

The gene calls are TRBV6-1 and TRBJ1-5; D not certain. The CDR3 consists of 12 residues. The V gene's germline CDR1 is MNHNS and CDR2 SASEGT. V dropped 8 bases and J dropped 5 bases, with 10 bases sitting between them. The CDR3 sequence: CASAAYDQPQHF. The DNA of the CDR3 is TGTGCCAGCGCGGCATACGATCAGCCCCAGCATTTT.

V is TRBV6-6 and J is TRBJ1-1; D perhaps matches TRBD1 (5 bases). The CDR3 is made up of 12 amino acids. Trimming removed 0 bases at V and 11 bases at J, with 10 bases between. CDR1 and CDR2 (germline): MNHNY, SVGAGI (reference sequence). The CDR3, as DNA: TGTGCCAGCAGTTACTCGGACCGGGGGGCTTTCTTT. It codes for CASSYSDRGAFF.

V usage is TRBV25-1 and J usage is TRBJ1-1; D might be TRBD1 (6 bases). The CDR3 is 14 amino acids. V was trimmed by 6 bases and J by 3 bases, leaving 14 bases between them. Germline lookup yields CDR1 MGHDK and CDR2 SYGVNS. CDR3 residues: CASRDSGEYTEAFF. As DNA, the CDR3 is TGTGCCAGCAGGGACTCAGGGGAATACACTGAAGCTTTCTTT.

V usage is TRBV5-6 and J usage is TRBJ2-2, with D possibly TRBD2 on 5 matching bases. Trimming left V 1 base short and J 5 bases short, with 18 bases between. The V gene's germline CDR1 is SGHDT and CDR2 YYEEEE. CDR3 length: 17 amino acids. The CDR3 sequence: CASSLNIGPRGTGELFF. The CDR3 coding sequence is TGTGCCAGCAGCTTGAATATAGGTCCGCGAGGGACCGGGGAGCTGTTTTTT.

The genes are TRBV2 and TRBJ2-5; D not certain. This CDR3 spans 11 amino acids. Germline V gives CDR1 SNHLY, CDR2 FYNNEI. V was pared by 3 bases and J by 5 bases, with 4 bases between. This chain's CDR3 is CASSEQETQYF. CDR3 DNA sequence: TGTGCCAGCAGTGAGCAGGAGACCCAGTACTTC. The whole variable domain, filled in from reference TRBV2 and TRBJ2-5, reads EPEVTQTPSHQVTQMGQEVILRCVPISNHLYFYWYRQILGQKVEFLVSFYNNEISEKSEIFDDQFSVERPDGSNFTLKIRSTKLEDSAMYFCASSEQETQYFGPGTRLLVL.

The chain joins TRBV30 to TRBJ1-2; 8 bases map to TRBD1. Germline lookup yields CDR1 GTSNPN and CDR2 SVGIG (reference sequence). The V segment lost 5 bases and the J segment 8 bases; nucleotides outside the gene matches: 1. The CDR3 contains 10 residues. This CDR3 reads CAWGQGGYTF. CDR3 bases: TGTGCCTGGGGACAGGGAGGCTACACCTTC.

The chain is built from TRBV19 and TRBJ2-3; 11 bases align to TRBD2. Trimming took 5 bases from V and 3 from J; bases not matched to a gene: 7. The CDR3 has 16 residues. Germline assignment: CDR1 LNHDA and CDR2 SQIVND (reference sequence). CDR3: CASSPGTSGGTDTQYF. The CDR3 nucleotides read TGTGCCAGTAGTCCCGGGACTAGCGGCGGGACAGATACGCAGTATTTT.